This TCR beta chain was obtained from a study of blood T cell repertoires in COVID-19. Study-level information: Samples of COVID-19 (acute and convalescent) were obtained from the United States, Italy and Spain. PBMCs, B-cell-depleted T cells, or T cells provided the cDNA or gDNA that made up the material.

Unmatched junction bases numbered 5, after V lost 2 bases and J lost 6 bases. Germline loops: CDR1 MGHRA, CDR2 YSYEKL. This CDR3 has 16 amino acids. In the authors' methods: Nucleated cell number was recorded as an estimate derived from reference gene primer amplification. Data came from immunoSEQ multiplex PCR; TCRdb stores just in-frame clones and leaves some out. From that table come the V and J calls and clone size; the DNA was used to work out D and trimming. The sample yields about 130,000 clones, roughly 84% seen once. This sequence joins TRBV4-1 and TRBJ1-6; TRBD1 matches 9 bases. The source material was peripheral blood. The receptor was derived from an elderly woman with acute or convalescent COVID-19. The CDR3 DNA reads TGCGCCAGCAGCCAACCGGGACAGGGCTCTAATTCACCCCTCCACTTT. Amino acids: CASSQPGQGSNSPLHF.